The 11 T cell receptor beta chains in this list originate from one sample, sequenced in a study of blood T cell repertoires in COVID-19. Only in-frame clones appear in the TCRdb table, and some are missing; sequencing was by immunoSEQ multiplex PCR. Of just over 60,000 clones listed, about 80% are singletons. The sequencing sample was made of peripheral blood. The receptors here all came from a man aged 25-45 years with COVID-19, enrolled during active disease.

This sequence joins TRBV29-1 and TRBJ2-7; tentatively, D is TRBD2 (5 bases). V lost 4 bases to trimming and J lost 6 bases, with 19 bases between them. CDR3 length: 14 residues. Germline V CDR1 and CDR2: SQVTM, ANQGSEA. This chain's CDR3 is CSVVPGGLLAEQYF. As DNA, the CDR3 is TGCAGCGTTGTGCCGGGTGGCCTTCTAGCCGAGCAGTACTTC.

The chain combines TRBV7-8 with TRBJ1-1; no firm D call. This CDR3 has 11 amino acids. Trimming pared 4 bases from V and 7 bases from J, leaving 7 bases between. Germline loops: CDR1 SGHVS, CDR2 FQNEAQ. The CDR3 protein is CASSYGLEAFF. As DNA, the CDR3 is TGTGCCAGCAGCTACGGACTTGAAGCTTTCTTT.

The chain couples TRBV19 to TRBJ1-3, with D possibly matching TRBD1 (6 bases). CDR1 and CDR2 from the germline V gene are LNHDA and SQIVND (reference sequence). Trimming stripped 5 bases from V and 0 bases from J, with 11 bases between. This CDR3 is 15 amino acids long. For the CDR3, the DNA is TGTGCCAGTAGTCCCTGGACAGTCTCTGGAAACACCATATATTTT. The encoded protein is CASSPWTVSGNTIYF.

The rearrangement uses TRBV18 and TRBJ1-2, with 12 bases identical to TRBD1. Germline values: CDR1 KGHSH, CDR2 LQKENI. The CDR3 is 16 residues long. The J segment lost 6 bases and the V segment lost 4 bases, leaving 9 bases of the junction unmatched. CDR3 DNA: TGTGCCAGCTCACAGCTAGAGGGACAGGGGGCTAATGGCTACACCTTC. It is translated as CASSQLEGQGANGYTF.

The chain links TRBV2 to TRBJ2-1, with D perhaps matching TRBD2 (6 bases). The germline V and J ends were trimmed by 4 bases and 3 bases, with 16 bases remaining between them. Germline V gives CDR1 SNHLY, CDR2 FYNNEI. This CDR3 spans 16 amino acids. The CDR3 coding sequence is TGTGCCAGCAGTGCTCCCCCGGGAGCCCACTACAATGAGCAGTTCTTC. Protein sequence: CASSAPPGAHYNEQFF.

The chain is built from TRBV4-2 and TRBJ2-1; TRBD2 matches 8 bases. Germline trimming cut 1 base from V and 4 bases from J; bases unmatched to any gene: 18. The germline CDR1 and CDR2 sequences are LGHNA and YNFKEQ. CDR3 length: 20 amino acids. The CDR3 is CASSQVMSVLAGPRYNEQFF. In nucleotides, the CDR3 is TGTGCCAGCAGCCAAGTTATGTCGGTGTTAGCGGGGCCTAGGTACAATGAGCAGTTCTTC.

This clone was seen once. The V call is TRBV24-1, the J call TRBJ2-1; unclear D gene. V gave up 1 base and J gave up 5 bases, with 11 bases separating them. This CDR3 comprises 15 residues. Germline V CDR1 and CDR2: KGHDR, SFDVKD. CDR3 region: CATSDFGQRHNEQFF. DNA of the CDR3: TGTGCCACCAGTGATTTTGGGCAGAGACACAATGAGCAGTTCTTC.

The genes are TRBV9 and TRBJ2-1; 12 nucleotides align to TRBD2. Trimming removed 4 bases from V and 5 bases from J; junction bases left unmatched: 7. The germline V gene encodes CDR1 SGDLS and CDR2 YYNGEE. This CDR3 is 16 amino acids long. The CDR3 protein is CASSRRSSGGDNEQFF. CDR3 DNA sequence: TGTGCCAGCAGCCGTCGATCTAGCGGGGGGGACAATGAGCAGTTCTTC.

The chain is built from TRBV3-1 (or the pseudogene TRBV3-2) and TRBJ2-2; possibly TRBD1 for D (6 bases). This CDR3 is 14 amino acids long. V lost 4 bases and J 6 bases, leaving 12 bases between the germline ends. The V gene's germline CDR1 is LGHDT and CDR2 YNNKEL (reference sequence). Written as DNA, the CDR3 is TGTGCCAGCAGCCGGCACCAGGGGTCCGGGGAGCTGTTTTTT. Translated, it gives CASSRHQGSGELFF.

This clone was recorded only once. The chain joins TRBV7-3 to TRBJ2-3, with 8 nucleotides matching TRBD2. The CDR3 is made up of 14 amino acids. Germline CDR1 and CDR2: SGHTA and FQGTGA. V shed 5 bases and J 5 bases; nucleotides not matched to a gene: 6. The CDR3 protein is CASSLREGGDTQYF. Written as DNA, the CDR3 is TGTGCCAGCAGCCTCCGGGAGGGTGGAGATACGCAGTATTTT.

The J gene is TRBJ1-4, the V gene TRBV7-2, with D perhaps matching TRBD1 (5 bases). The V end lost 5 bases, the J end lost 7 bases, and 14 bases lay between the germline ends. The germline CDR1 and CDR2 sequences are SGHTA and FQGNSA. The CDR3 spans 14 residues. CDR3 in amino acids: CASSSVRGAEKLFF. DNA of the CDR3: TGTGCCAGCAGCAGCGTAAGGGGCGCTGAAAAACTGTTTTTT. The full variable domain, in which reference TRBV7-2 and TRBJ1-4 provide the parts outside the CDR3, is GAGVSQSPSNKVTEKGKDVELRCDPISGHTALYWYRQSLGQGLEFLIYFQGNSAPDKSGLPSDRFSAERTGGSVSTLTIQRTQQEDSAVYLCASSSVRGAEKLFFGSGTQLSVL.